This T cell receptor beta chain derives from a study of Ad26.COV2.S vaccination and SARS-CoV-2 variants. Study results and caveats: Non-spike TCR breadth did not differ much between vaccine and placebo recipients.

A note on this clone: Its target is not known.

Germline-derived CDR1 and CDR2 are SGHRS and YFSETQ. CDR3 length: 15 residues. With 2 bases removed from V and 0 bases from J, the gap between germline ends came to 6 bases. Indicated treatment: 19 received Ad26.COV2.S at low or high dose, single or two shots; about 5 received placebo; per-sample allocation not given. On day 63 after the first injection, vaccine and placebo recipients gave samples. Within Boston, the person who donated was an adult of 18-55 years. Sequencing was performed with immunoSEQ multiplex PCR; in TCRdb, only in-frame clones are kept and a portion is missing. Of about 350,000 clones in the sample, 80% to 90% are singletons; the top ten hold around 3.3%.

The TCR originated in a person aged 18-60 years who received the Ad26.COV2.S COVID-19 vaccine or a placebo. The input for sequencing was peripheral blood, taken in a trial of Ad26.COV2.S vaccine versus placebo. The J gene is TRBJ2-6, the V gene TRBV5-1; D remains ambiguous. Here the CDR3 DNA reads TGCGCCAGCAGCTTAGCCACCTCTGGGGCCAACGTCCTGACTTTC. Encoded protein: CASSLATSGANVLTF.